Following are 16 T cell receptor beta chains from one sample sequenced in a study of blood T cell repertoires in COVID-19. Data came from immunoSEQ multiplex PCR; TCRdb stores just in-frame clones and leaves some out. The sample has about 170,000 clones; under 90% are singletons. Sequences were obtained from peripheral blood. These receptors were collected from an elderly woman with acute or convalescent COVID-19.

This clone was found once. The rearrangement uses TRBV5-5 and TRBJ1-1, with TRBD1 matching 11 bases. In germline, CDR1 is SGHKS, CDR2 YYEKEE (reference sequence). This CDR3 spans 16 amino acids. V was clipped by 3 bases and J by 1 base; unmatched bases: 5. The CDR3 nucleotides read TGTGCCAGCAGCTGGGGGACAGGGGGGAGGAACACTGAAGCTTTCTTT. Translating it yields CASSWGTGGRNTEAFF.

This clone turned up a few times. This chain links TRBV10-3 with TRBJ1-4; 11 bases line up with TRBD1. Germline V gene lookup returns CDR1 ENHRY and CDR2 SYGVKD. The ends lost 4 bases at V and 4 bases at J; junction bases unmatched: 2. CDR3 size: 15 residues. CDR3 DNA: TGTGCCATCAGTGGGGACAGGGGGGATAATGAAAAACTGTTTTTT. Its translation: CAISGDRGDNEKLFF.

The chain couples TRBV7-9 to TRBJ2-5; the D gene is possibly TRBD1 (6 bases). This CDR3 region has 15 residues. Between the trimmed V and J ends, which lost 0 bases and 5 bases, there was a span of 13 bases. CDR1 and CDR2 from the germline V gene are SEHNR and FQNEAQ (reference sequence). In DNA, the CDR3 is TGTGCCAGCAGCTTAGCTCTGGACAGTGGGGAGACCCAGTACTTC. Amino acids: CASSLALDSGETQYF.

This chain joins TRBV6-6 and TRBJ2-3; 8 bases are a match to TRBD1. CDR3 length equals 15 residues. V lost 7 bases to trimming and J lost 1 base; unmatched junction nucleotides: 7. Germline V gives CDR1 MNHNY, CDR2 SVGAGI (reference sequence). The CDR3 spells CASKRSGGGTDTQYF. The CDR3 coding sequence is TGTGCCAGCAAGCGTTCAGGGGGCGGCACAGATACGCAGTATTTT.

The chain employs TRBV6-1 and TRBJ2-1; a possible D gene is TRBD1 (7 bases). Germline V CDR1 and CDR2: MNHNS, SASEGT. The CDR3 extends over 13 amino acids. With 11 bases removed from V and 10 bases from J, the gap between germline ends came to 21 bases. The DNA of the CDR3 is TGTGCCGGCTGGACAGGAGGGACTGGGGAGCAGTTCTTC. Residues: CAGWTGGTGEQFF.

This chain joins TRBV2 and TRBJ2-2; 9 bases align to TRBD1. CDR1 is SNHLY and CDR2 is FYNNEI in the germline V gene. After removal of 7 bases from V and 5 bases from J, the junction contained 2 bases not matched to a gene. This CDR3 has 13 amino acids. CDR3 in DNA: TGTGCCAGCACCGGACAGGGGACCGGGGAGCTGTTTTTT. Residues: CASTGQGTGELFF.

The chain couples TRBV30 to TRBJ2-1; D call uncertain. The length of the CDR3 is 11 residues. CDR1 is GTSNPN and CDR2 is SVGIG in the germline V gene (reference sequence). Trimming removed 3 bases at V and 8 bases at J, with 8 bases between. Here the CDR3 reads CAWSTRDEQFF. The CDR3 DNA reads TGTGCCTGGAGCACTCGGGATGAGCAGTTCTTC.

The chain is built from TRBV12-3 or TRBV12-4 and TRBJ2-1; D unclear. There are 13 residues in the CDR3. Trimming pared 1 base from V and 3 bases from J, leaving 4 bases between. CDR3 protein: CASSLGLYNEQFF. CDR3 nucleotide sequence: TGTGCCAGCAGTTTAGGACTCTACAATGAGCAGTTCTTC.

V usage is TRBV19 and J usage is TRBJ2-5; weak D call: TRBD2 (6 bases). V shed 5 bases and J shed 4 bases, with 20 bases lying between them. Germline V gene lookup returns CDR1 LNHDA and CDR2 SQIVND (reference sequence). This CDR3 has 16 residues. The CDR3 region has the DNA TGTGCCAGTAGTGGGGGGACGGCACCAAACAGAGAGACCCAGTACTTC. It specifies CASSGGTAPNRETQYF.

This chain uses TRBV9 with TRBJ1-3; D is unresolved. The CDR3 totals 17 residues. V was pared by 0 bases and J by 0 bases, with 13 bases between. Germline V gene data show CDR1 as SGDLS and CDR2 as YYNGEE. The CDR3 protein is CASSVALEVTSGNTIYF. The CDR3 DNA follows: TGTGCCAGCAGCGTAGCGTTAGAGGTAACCTCTGGAAACACCATATATTTT.

The V call is TRBV7-2, the J call TRBJ1-2, with D possibly TRBD1 on 6 matching bases. In germline, CDR1 is SGHTA, CDR2 FQGNSA. This CDR3 has 14 residues. V lost 5 bases and J lost 5, with 15 bases in between. This chain's CDR3 is CASSRTGPAYGYTF. The CDR3 DNA follows: TGTGCCAGCAGCAGAACAGGGCCCGCGTATGGCTACACCTTC.

The chain is built from TRBV27 and TRBJ2-1; 12 bases agree with TRBD1. The CDR3 contains 16 residues. CDR1 is MNHEY and CDR2 is SMNVEV in the germline V gene (reference sequence). Trimming took 2 bases from V and 9 from J; bases not matched to a gene: 8. CDR3 in DNA: TGTGCCAGCAGTTTAATGGGACAGGGGGCTGGGTCTGAGCAGTTCTTC. This encodes CASSLMGQGAGSEQFF.

The V gene is TRBV7-8, the J gene TRBJ1-3; TRBD1 is a possible D gene (5 bases). Between the trimmed V and J ends, which lost 3 bases and 2 bases, there was a span of 11 bases. Germline assignment: CDR1 SGHVS and CDR2 FQNEAQ. This CDR3 is 15 amino acids long. The CDR3 DNA reads as TGTGCCAGCAGCTTCCGACAGTTAACTGGAAACACCATATATTTT. As protein: CASSFRQLTGNTIYF.

The rearrangement links TRBV28 to TRBJ1-5, with a possible D match to TRBD1 (6 bases). CDR1 and CDR2 (germline): MDHEN, SYDVKM. Trimming left V 7 bases short and J 4 bases short, with 14 bases between. CDR3 length equals 14 residues. The CDR3 loop reads CASKTIDRNQPQHF. Written as DNA, the CDR3 is TGTGCCAGCAAGACCATTGACAGGAATCAGCCCCAGCATTTT.

This chain joins TRBV6-2 or TRBV6-3 and TRBJ1-3; D is unclear. V lost 6 bases and J 4 bases, leaving 16 bases between the germline ends. The CDR3 loop spans 15 amino acids. The germline gives CDR1 MNHEY, CDR2 SVGEGT. For the CDR3, the DNA is TGTGCCAGCAGCCCTCCCAGGCGTTCCGGAAACACCATATATTTT. This translates into CASSPPRRSGNTIYF.

This sequence joins TRBV6-5 and TRBJ2-3; TRBD2 is a possible D gene (5 bases). The CDR3 runs to 13 residues. V was shortened by 6 bases and J by 6 bases, with 13 bases between the two germline ends. CDR1 and CDR2 from the germline V gene are MNHEY and SVGAGI. The CDR3 loop is CASRRRGLDTQYF. Here the CDR3 DNA reads TGTGCCAGCAGGCGACGCGGGTTGGATACGCAGTATTTT.